These 3 T cell receptor beta chains share one sample of origin, sequenced in a study of blood T cell repertoires in COVID-19. Here immunoSEQ multiplex PCR was the method, and the copy in TCRdb shows in-frame clones only, minus some. The table has about 210,000 clones, just over 85% seen once. Sequencing was carried out using peripheral blood. The receptors were gathered from a young man with active or convalescent COVID-19.

The gene calls are TRBV4-2 and TRBJ2-1, with D tentatively TRBD2 (6 bases). V was shortened by 0 bases and J by 7 bases, with 19 bases between the two germline ends. In germline, CDR1 is LGHNA, CDR2 YNFKEQ. The CDR3 runs 17 residues. CDR3 coding DNA: TGTGCCAGCAGCCAAGATCCTGGGGATAGCGGAGTTAATGAGCAGTTCTTC. This encodes CASSQDPGDSGVNEQFF.

The chain is built from TRBV9 and TRBJ2-1; weak D call: TRBD2 (7 bases). The germline V and J ends were trimmed by 6 bases and 6 bases, with 22 bases remaining between them. The CDR3 has 16 amino acids. The V gene's germline CDR1 is SGDLS and CDR2 YYNGEE. In DNA form, the CDR3 reads TGTGCCAGCAAAACGGGGGGCAATTCAGACCCCAATGAGCAGTTCTTC. Translating gives CASKTGGNSDPNEQFF.

This chain joins TRBV3-1 (or the pseudogene TRBV3-2) and TRBJ2-7; 9 positions agree with TRBD2. J lost 2 bases, V lost 3 bases, and 5 bases had no gene match. Germline loops: CDR1 LGHDT, CDR2 YNNKEL (reference sequence). The CDR3 consists of 15 residues. Here the CDR3 reads CASSQGTSRTYEQYF. CDR3 coding DNA: TGTGCCAGCAGCCAGGGGACTAGCCGTACCTACGAGCAGTACTTC.